The 14 T cell receptor beta chains below were found in one sample sequenced in a study of spatial heterogeneity in lung cancer. One entry per CDR3 protein results from TCRdb running MiXCR on the 5' RACE reads. Found here are approximately 40,000 distinct CDR3 sequences, about 5.2% of them singletons; the top ten hold roughly 27%. The time point here: sample taken at primary tumor resection. Sequencing used PBMCs, obtained at surgery. These TCRs come from a female donor with early-stage non-small cell lung cancer.

This clonotype was picked up many times. V and J are TRBV20-1 and TRBJ2-2; 9 bases fit TRBD2. Trimming removed 3 bases from V and 2 bases from J; junction bases left unmatched: 10. CDR1 is DFQATT, CDR2 SNEGSKA, per germline (reference sequence). This CDR3 has 17 amino acids. Here the CDR3 DNA reads TGCAGTGCTAGCGCACCCATTAGCGGGGGAAACACCGGGGAGCTGTTTTTT. This codes for CSASAPISGGNTGELFF.

Ten or more counts support this clonotype. The J gene is TRBJ1-2, the V gene TRBV19; no reliable D call. Trimming shortened V by 11 bases and J by 0 bases, and 7 bases separated the two germline ends. The CDR3 spans 11 residues. CDR1 is LNHDA and CDR2 is SQIVND in the germline V gene (reference sequence). The DNA for the CDR3 is TGTGCCTCATGGGCTAACTATGGCTACACCTTC. This gives the protein CASWANYGYTF.

The rearrangement uses TRBV27 and TRBJ1-6, with 8 bases fitting TRBD1. Germline V gene data show CDR1 as MNHEY and CDR2 as SMNVEV (reference sequence). CDR3 length: 17 residues. The V segment lost 5 bases and the J segment 7 bases; nucleotides outside the gene matches: 13. The CDR3 DNA follows: TGTGCCAGCAGTGCCCTGAAGGTACAGGGGGACAATTCACCCCTCCACTTT. Amino acid sequence: CASSALKVQGDNSPLHF.

This clonotype has a count of ten or more. V and J are TRBV12-3 or TRBV12-4 and TRBJ1-2; no reliable D call. The CDR3 loop spans 11 amino acids. Trimming removed 7 bases at V and 5 bases at J, with 8 bases between. The CDR3 reads CASTSGYGYTF. DNA of the CDR3: TGTGCCAGCACTAGCGGGTATGGCTACACCTTC.

The table lists this clonotype with a count of one. The CDR3 bases are TGTGCCAGCTCACCACCGGCTGCGGGGCCCGAGCAGTACTTC. Translation gives CASSPPAAGPEQYF. The rearrangement uses TRBV18 and TRBJ2-7, with D possibly being TRBD2 (6 bases). This CDR3 is built from 14 residues. From germline, CDR1 is KGHSH and CDR2 LQKENI. Trimming cost V 0 bases and J 6 bases, with 12 bases left between them. Combining the CDR3 with reference TRBV18 and TRBJ2-7 gives the whole variable domain NAGVMQNPRHLVRRRGQEARLRCSPMKGHSHVYWYRQLPEEGLKFMVYLQKENIIDESGMPKERFSAEFPKEGPSILRIQQVVRGDSAAYFCASSPPAAGPEQYFGPGTRLTVT.

This clonotype was recorded many times. This chain connects TRBV2 to TRBJ1-2; 7 nucleotides agree with TRBD1. CDR1 and CDR2 (germline): SNHLY, FYNNEI. The CDR3 has 17 amino acids. The J segment lost 7 bases and the V segment lost 0 bases, leaving 14 bases of the junction unmatched. Here the CDR3 DNA reads TGTGCCAGCAGTGAAGCGCGAGGGGGCCTTCCCGGGATTGGCTACACCTTC. Amino acids: CASSEARGGLPGIGYTF.

In its sample, this clonotype was seen many times. The chain has TRBV20-1 and TRBJ2-7; no clear D. The CDR3 is made up of 12 amino acids. V dropped 3 bases and J dropped 6 bases, with 12 bases sitting between them. CDR1 is DFQATT, CDR2 SNEGSKA, per germline (reference sequence). This CDR3 reads CSASYISSEQYF. The CDR3 DNA sequence: TGCAGTGCTAGTTACATCTCGTCCGAGCAGTACTTC.

The sample holds a few counts of this clonotype. An end of the junction differs from the germline gene, which may be a read error. The chain employs TRBV7-9 and TRBJ2-5; TRBD2 might be the D (5 bases). This CDR3 has 13 residues. Germline V lookup: CDR1 SEHNR, CDR2 FQNEAQ (reference sequence). CDR3 DNA: TGTGCCGGCAGTAGAGGACTGAGAAAGACCCAGTACTTC. Protein sequence: CAGSRGLRKTQYF.

In this sample, this clonotype turned up a few times. This chain connects TRBV28 to TRBJ1-1; D may be TRBD1 (5 bases). Trimming removed 0 bases from V and 4 bases from J, with 15 bases in between. In germline, CDR1 is MDHEN, CDR2 SYDVKM. The CDR3 spans 16 residues. CDR3 in amino acids: CASSLWMTASPTEAFF. DNA of the CDR3: TGTGCCAGCAGTTTATGGATGACAGCTTCTCCCACTGAAGCTTTCTTT.

In its sample, this clonotype was seen many times. CDR3 amino acids: CASSLSPGGPQHF. The CDR3 nucleotides are TGTGCCAGCAGTTTATCGCCAGGGGGGCCCCAGCATTTT. This chain links TRBV28 with TRBJ1-5; TRBD1 matches at 7 bases. Trimming at V came to 1 base and at J to 9 bases, leaving 3 bases not matched to a gene. Per the germline V gene, CDR1 is MDHEN and CDR2 is SYDVKM. This CDR3 region has 13 residues. Full variable domain (rest looked up from reference TRBV28 and TRBJ1-5): DVKVTQSSRYLVKRTGEKVFLECVQDMDHENMFWYRQDPGLGLRLIYFSYDVKMKEKGDIPEGYSVSREKKERFSLILESASTNQTSMYLCASSLSPGGPQHFGDGTRLSIL.

This clonotype occurred many times. CDR3 in DNA: TGTGCCAGTAGTATGGTCGGAAGCTCCTACGAGCAGTACTTC. Translation gives CASSMVGSSYEQYF. The V gene is TRBV19, the J gene TRBJ2-7; D gene uncertain. The CDR3 runs 14 residues. Germline lookup yields CDR1 LNHDA and CDR2 SQIVND (reference sequence). Trimming pared 3 bases from V and 0 bases from J, leaving 9 bases between.

This clonotype was counted ten times or more. This chain links TRBV7-6 with TRBJ1-1, with D possibly matching TRBD1 (6 bases). The germline gives CDR1 SGHVS, CDR2 FNYEAQ. Trimming removed 2 bases from V and 0 bases from J, with 10 bases in between. The CDR3 length is 15 residues. As DNA, the CDR3 is TGTGCCAGCAGCTTACAGGGGCAAATGAACACTGAAGCTTTCTTT. It yields the protein CASSLQGQMNTEAFF.

This clonotype was detected a few times. The chain joins TRBV10-3 to TRBJ1-1; a weak D match, TRBD1 (5 bases). The V gene lost 8 bases and the J gene lost 2 bases, with 27 bases spanning the gap. The CDR3 loop spans 18 amino acids. The germline V gene encodes CDR1 ENHRY and CDR2 SYGVKD. CDR3 nucleotides: TGTGCCATCGGCACGTGGGTAGCAGGGTCCACTCGAAACACTGAAGCTTTCTTT. It yields the protein CAIGTWVAGSTRNTEAFF.

This clonotype was observed many times. V gene TRBV6-2 or TRBV6-3 combines with J gene TRBJ2-1; D may be TRBD2 (6 bases). Germline V gene sequence: CDR1 MNHEY, CDR2 SVGEGT. Between the trimmed V and J ends, which lost 6 bases and 9 bases, there was a span of 21 bases. This CDR3 has 15 residues. CDR3 coding DNA: TGTGCCAGCAGCAATAACGTACTTAGCGGAGGTGAGCAGTTCTTC. Protein: CASSNNVLSGGEQFF.